The sample holds a few counts of the clone carrying this TCR beta chain. This sample is drawn from a study of blood T cell repertoires in COVID-19. Study background: There were acute and convalescent COVID-19 samples, and they came from the United States, Italy and Spain. Sources were T cells, B-cell-depleted T cells, or PBMCs; the material itself was cDNA or gDNA.

In the authors' methods: Counts of nucleated cells, estimated from reference gene primer amplification, were obtained. Using immunoSEQ multiplex PCR, the repertoire was profiled, and TCRdb retains in-frame clones only, with some absent. V and J calls and clone size come straight from that table; D and trimming were deduced from the DNA. The table records approximately 100,000 clones, approximately 87% of them present only once. CDR3 length: 15 amino acids. The germline gives CDR1 MNHEY, CDR2 SVGAGI. V gave up 6 bases and J gave up 0 bases; unmatched junction bases: 7. The sample was peripheral blood. The rearrangement joins TRBV6-5 to TRBJ1-2; 7 positions agree with TRBD1. This clonotype originated in a woman aged 45 to 65 with acute or convalescent COVID-19. The CDR3 DNA reads as TGTGCCAGCAGACCCCGGGACAGTTCTAACTATGGCTACACCTTC. The encoded protein is CASRPRDSSNYGYTF.